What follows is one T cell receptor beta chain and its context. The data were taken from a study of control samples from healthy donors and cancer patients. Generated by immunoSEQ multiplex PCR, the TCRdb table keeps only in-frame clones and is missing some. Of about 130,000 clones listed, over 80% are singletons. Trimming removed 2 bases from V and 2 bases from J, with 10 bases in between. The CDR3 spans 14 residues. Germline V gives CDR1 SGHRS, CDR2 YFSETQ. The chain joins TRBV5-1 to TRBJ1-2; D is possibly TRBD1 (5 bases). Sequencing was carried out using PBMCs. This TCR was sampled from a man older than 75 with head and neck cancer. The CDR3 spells CASSFWDGNYGYTF. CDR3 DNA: TGCGCCAGCAGCTTTTGGGACGGAAACTATGGCTACACCTTC. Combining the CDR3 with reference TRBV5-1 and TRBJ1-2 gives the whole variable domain KAGVTQTPRYLIKTRGQQVTLSCSPISGHRSVSWYQQTPGQGLQFLFEYFSETQRNKGNFPGRFSGRQFSNSRSEMNVSTLELGDSALYLCASSFWDGNYGYTFGSGTRLTVV.